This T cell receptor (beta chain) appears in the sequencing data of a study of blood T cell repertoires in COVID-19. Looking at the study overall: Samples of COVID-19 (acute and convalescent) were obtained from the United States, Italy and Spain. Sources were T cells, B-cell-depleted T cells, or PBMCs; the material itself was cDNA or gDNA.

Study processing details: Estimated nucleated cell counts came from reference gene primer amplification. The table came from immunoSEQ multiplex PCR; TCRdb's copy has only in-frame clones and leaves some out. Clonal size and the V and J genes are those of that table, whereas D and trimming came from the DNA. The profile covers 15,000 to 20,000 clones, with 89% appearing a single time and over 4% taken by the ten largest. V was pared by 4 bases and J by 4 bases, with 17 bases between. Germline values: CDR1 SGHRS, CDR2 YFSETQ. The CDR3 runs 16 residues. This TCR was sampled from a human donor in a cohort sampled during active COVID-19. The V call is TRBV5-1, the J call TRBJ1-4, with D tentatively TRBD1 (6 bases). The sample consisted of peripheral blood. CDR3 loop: CASSLQAGAGNEKLFF. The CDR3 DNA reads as TGCGCCAGCAGCCTCCAGGCGGGGGCCGGTAATGAAAAACTGTTTTTT.